The entry below describes one T cell receptor (beta chain). Its antigen is as yet unknown. The table came from immunoSEQ multiplex PCR; TCRdb's copy has only in-frame clones and leaves some out. The data show about 120,000 clones, 85% to 90% seen once. The CDR3 contains 13 residues. After removal of 5 bases from V and 8 bases from J, the junction contained 7 bases not matched to a gene. The entry originates in a study of T cell responses to AZD1222 COVID-19 vaccine. Study findings and constraints: Donors, mostly white British, included more females; clonal diversity was possibly underestimated. Reportedly, nearly half of unique spike TCRs recognized epitopes outside B.1.351/B.1.1.7 mutations. Spike-wide coverage was observed for vaccine-associated CD4 TCRs, with dominant responses at 160-218 and 743-854.

This chain links TRBV12-3 or TRBV12-4 with TRBJ1-2, with 8 bases aligning to TRBD1. The source of this sequence is an adult in good health. Sequencing used peripheral blood, obtained on day 0 of AZD1222 vaccination. As DNA, the CDR3 is TGTGCCAGCAGTCCAGGGACAGGAAAAGGCTACACCTTC. Encoded protein: CASSPGTGKGYTF.